Described below is a single T cell receptor beta chain sequence and its context. This CDR3 has 12 residues. Germline V gene sequence: CDR1 SQVTM, CDR2 ANQGSEA. V was clipped by 4 bases and J by 6 bases, with 12 bases between them. This sample was taken from a study of CD8 T cells in Susac syndrome. In the study overall: There were Susac syndrome patients who were therapy-naive at blood draw, others on corticosteroids, and others on intravenous immunoglobulin alone.

An input of roughly 0.5 to 1 ug of RNA was subjected to reverse transcription using random hexamers. The TCR beta CDR3 was amplified by immunoSEQ multiplex PCR across 54 Vbeta, 13 Jbeta. Via MiXCR, TCRdb re-called the immunoSEQ multiplex PCR reads, giving one row per CDR3 protein. The sample contains some 130,000 distinct CDR3 sequences, over 90% of which appear only once. This receptor was identified in a human donor with Susac syndrome. The sample was CD8+ T cells from PBMCs. This chain connects TRBV29-1 to TRBJ1-2; D gene uncertain. As DNA, the CDR3 is TGCAGCGTTGCCCGTCAGGACCATGGCTACACCTTC. It translates to CSVARQDHGYTF.